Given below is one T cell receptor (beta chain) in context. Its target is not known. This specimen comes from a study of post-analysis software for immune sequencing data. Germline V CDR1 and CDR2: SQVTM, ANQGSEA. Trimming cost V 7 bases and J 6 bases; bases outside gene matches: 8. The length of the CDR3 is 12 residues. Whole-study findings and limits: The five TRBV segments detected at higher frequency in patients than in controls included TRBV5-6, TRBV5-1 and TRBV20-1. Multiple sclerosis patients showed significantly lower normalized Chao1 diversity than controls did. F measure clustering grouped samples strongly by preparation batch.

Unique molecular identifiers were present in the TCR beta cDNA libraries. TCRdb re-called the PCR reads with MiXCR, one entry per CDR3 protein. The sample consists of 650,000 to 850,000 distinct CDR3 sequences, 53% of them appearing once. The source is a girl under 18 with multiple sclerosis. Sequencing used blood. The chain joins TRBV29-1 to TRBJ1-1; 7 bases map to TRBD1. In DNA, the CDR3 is TGCAGCGCCGCCCCGACAGGGTCTGAAGCTTTCTTT. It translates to CSAAPTGSEAFF. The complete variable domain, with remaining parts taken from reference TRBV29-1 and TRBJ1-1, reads SAVISQKPSRDICQRGTSLTIQCQVDSQVTMMFWYRQQPGQSLTLIATANQGSEATYESGFVIDKFPISRPNLTFSTLTVSNMSPEDSSIYLCSAAPTGSEAFFGQGTRLTVV.